The 6 T cell receptor beta chains presented below share a single source sample, sequenced in a study of identical twins. MiXCR, applied by TCRdb to the 5' RACE reads, yields one record per CDR3 protein. The repertoire holds about 220,000 distinct CDR3 sequences, with roughly 7.5% as singletons. This same sample was also taken into another study, of yellow fever vaccine responses in identical twins.

The sequencing sample was made of CD8+ T cells sorted from blood. The receptors stem from a woman younger than 30 in good health.

Comments on this clonotype: One junction end disagrees with the germline gene, perhaps due to a read error. The chain is built from TRBV20-1 and TRBJ1-5; 7 positions match TRBD1. This CDR3 contains 14 residues. Germline lookup yields CDR1 DFQATT and CDR2 SNEGSKA (reference sequence). Written as DNA, the CDR3 is TGCCGTGCTAGAGATATACAGGGGAGTCAGCCCCAGCATTTT. This sequence encodes CRARDIQGSQPQHF.

This clonotype occurred a few times. The J gene is TRBJ2-7, the V gene TRBV12-3 or TRBV12-4; D uncertain. V shed 9 bases and J shed 0 bases, with 12 bases lying between them. The CDR3 totals 13 residues. As DNA, the CDR3 is TGTGCCAGTCAAGTGGCACCCTCCTACGAGCAGTACTTC. Its protein product is CASQVAPSYEQYF.

This clonotype was found a few times. This rearrangement joins TRBV7-6 to TRBJ2-2; no definite D call. Germline V lookup: CDR1 SGHVS, CDR2 FNYEAQ. V was cut by 1 base and J by 1 base, with 4 bases left in between. This CDR3 spans 14 amino acids. This CDR3 reads CASSLELNTGELFF. In DNA, the CDR3 is TGTGCCAGCAGCTTAGAGTTGAACACCGGGGAGCTGTTTTTT.

This chain uses TRBV5-6 with TRBJ2-1, with D perhaps matching TRBD1 or TRBD2 (6 bases each). Germline V lookup: CDR1 SGHDT, CDR2 YYEEEE. The CDR3 consists of 15 residues. V was shortened by 5 bases and J by 8 bases, with 20 bases between the two germline ends. In DNA, the CDR3 is TGTGCCAGCAGAGTTTGGGGGGCTTTTAACCATGAGCAGTTCTTC. It translates to CASRVWGAFNHEQFF.

This chain connects TRBV4-1 to TRBJ2-2; TRBD2 matches at 8 bases. Per germline, CDR1 MGHRA and CDR2 YSYEKL. Germline trimming cut 4 bases from V and 5 bases from J; bases unmatched to any gene: 6. There are 15 residues in the CDR3. The CDR3 DNA reads TGCGCCAGCAGCCCCGGGGGGGCGGGTACCGGGGAGCTGTTTTTT. Its translation is CASSPGGAGTGELFF.

This clonotype showed up just a few times. V and J are TRBV28 and TRBJ2-2; possibly TRBD1 for D (6 bases). V lost 2 bases and J 4 bases, leaving 14 bases between the germline ends. This CDR3 region has 16 residues. Germline V CDR1 and CDR2: MDHEN, SYDVKM. The CDR3 bases are TGTGCCAGCAGTTTACCCAGGGGCGCGGGCACCGGGGAGCTGTTTTTT. Translating it yields CASSLPRGAGTGELFF.